Below are 14 T cell receptor beta chains sequenced from a single sample in a study of Ad26.COV2.S vaccination and SARS-CoV-2 variants. The data were produced by immunoSEQ multiplex PCR, yet TCRdb's version contains in-frame clones alone and is incomplete. The data show about 6,800 clones, with roughly 84% seen just once and around 27% held by the top ten. Specimen: peripheral blood, collected after recovery from COVID-19. These receptor sequences come from a human donor who had recovered from COVID-19.

V usage is TRBV19 and J usage is TRBJ1-1; D ambiguous. CDR3 length: 14 amino acids. Germline lookup yields CDR1 LNHDA and CDR2 SQIVND (reference sequence). V was trimmed by 9 bases and J by 6 bases, leaving 20 bases between them. CDR3 loop: CASLATEDRAEAFF. In nucleotides, the CDR3 is TGTGCCAGCCTGGCGACGGAGGATAGGGCTGAAGCTTTCTTT.

The chain carries TRBV29-1 and TRBJ2-1; the match to TRBD2 covers 11 bases. Per germline, CDR1 SQVTM and CDR2 ANQGSEA. The CDR3 contains 14 residues. The trim removed 3 bases at V and 9 bases at J, leaving 7 bases unmatched. The CDR3 DNA follows: TGCAGCGTTGATGTAGCGGGAGGGGTGGGTGAGCAGTTCTTC. Its protein product is CSVDVAGGVGEQFF.

This clone was observed once. V usage is TRBV11-3 and J usage is TRBJ2-7; D call uncertain. The length of the CDR3 is 12 residues. The germline V gene has CDR1 SGHNT and CDR2 YENEEA. Trimming stripped 3 bases from V and 3 bases from J, with 6 bases between. CDR3: CASSFGSYEQYF. Written as DNA, the CDR3 is TGTGCCAGCAGCTTTGGCAGCTACGAGCAGTACTTC.

V gene TRBV6-5 combines with J gene TRBJ2-5; 10 bases are shared with TRBD1. The CDR3 extends over 15 amino acids. Germline V gene data show CDR1 as MNHEY and CDR2 as SVGAGI. V lost 1 base, J lost 3 bases, and 2 bases stayed unmatched. This chain's CDR3 is CASSYWGQGKETQYF. The CDR3 nucleotides are TGTGCCAGCAGTTACTGGGGACAGGGGAAAGAGACCCAGTACTTC.

The chain uses TRBV7-2 and TRBJ2-3, with D possibly being TRBD2 (6 bases). Trimming took off 3 bases at V and 4 bases at J, with 8 bases between the two ends. The CDR3 runs to 13 residues. Germline loops: CDR1 SGHTA, CDR2 FQGNSA. The CDR3 DNA reads TGTGCCAGCAGCTTGGGGGGAGCAGATACGCAGTATTTT. Its protein product is CASSLGGADTQYF. The full variable domain, with the rest looked up from reference TRBV7-2 and TRBJ2-3, is GAGVSQSPSNKVTEKGKDVELRCDPISGHTALYWYRQSLGQGLEFLIYFQGNSAPDKSGLPSDRFSAERTGGSVSTLTIQRTQQEDSAVYLCASSLGGADTQYFGPGTRLTVL.

The sample holds one count of this clone. The CDR3 is CASSLNSGEGYGYTF. DNA of the CDR3: TGTGCCAGCTCACTCAATTCCGGAGAGGGGTATGGCTACACCTTC. The V and J genes are TRBV18 and TRBJ1-2, with D possibly being TRBD1 (5 bases). Trimming took 4 bases from V and 5 from J, leaving 17 bases between them. The CDR3 totals 15 residues. CDR1 and CDR2 from the germline V gene are KGHSH and LQKENI.

The chain has TRBV5-1 and TRBJ1-1, with 7 bases identical to TRBD1. CDR1 and CDR2 (germline): SGHRS, YFSETQ. CDR3 size: 15 residues. J gave up 5 bases and V 0 bases, and 7 bases lay outside the gene matches. The CDR3, as DNA: TGCGCCAGCAGCTTGGACCAGGGGGGAAGGACTGAAGCTTTCTTT. Its protein is CASSLDQGGRTEAFF.

The chain carries TRBV7-2 and TRBJ1-6; D is possibly TRBD1 (5 bases). The CDR3 is 17 residues long. Trimming took 1 base from V and 7 from J, leaving 17 bases between them. From germline, CDR1 is SGHTA and CDR2 FQGNSA. The CDR3 protein is CASSLEPPGLSNSPLHF. DNA of the CDR3: TGTGCCAGCAGCTTAGAGCCCCCGGGACTGAGCAATTCACCCCTCCACTTT.

The chain carries TRBV12-3 or TRBV12-4 and TRBJ1-1, with D hard to call. The CDR3 is made up of 13 amino acids. V gave up 1 base and J gave up 7 bases, with 10 bases separating them. CDR3 amino acids: CASSLGGGIEAFF. CDR3 sequence (DNA): TGTGCCAGCAGTTTAGGAGGAGGGATTGAAGCTTTCTTT.

The genes are TRBV4-3 and TRBJ2-3; possible D gene TRBD2, 6 bases. Germline values: CDR1 LGHNA, CDR2 YSLEER. The CDR3 spans 17 residues. The V and J ends lost 1 base and 1 base respectively, with 15 bases between them. The CDR3 DNA sequence: TGCGCCAGCAGCCAAGGGCTAGCGCGTGGTGGCACAGATACGCAGTATTTT. Translating gives CASSQGLARGGTDTQYF.

The chain links TRBV5-6 to TRBJ1-1, with D maybe TRBD1 (5 bases). The germline V and J ends were trimmed by 0 bases and 10 bases, with 10 bases remaining between them. Germline V gene lookup returns CDR1 SGHDT and CDR2 YYEEEE. This CDR3 region has 12 residues. Here the CDR3 DNA reads TGTGCCAGCAGCTTGGCGGGGGGAAGAGCTTTCTTT. This sequence encodes CASSLAGGRAFF. The whole variable domain, filled in from reference TRBV5-6 and TRBJ1-1, reads DAGVTQSPTHLIKTRGQQVTLRCSPKSGHDTVSWYQQALGQGPQFIFQYYEEEERQRGNFPDRFSGHQFPNYSSELNVNALLLGDSALYLCASSLAGGRAFFGQGTRLTVV.

The chain links TRBV5-4 to TRBJ1-3; D is unresolved. The CDR3 totals 13 residues. Trimming took off 1 base at V and 4 bases at J, with 6 bases between the two ends. Germline V gene lookup returns CDR1 SGHNT and CDR2 YYREEE (reference sequence). Here the CDR3 reads CASSLRGGNTIYF. As DNA, the CDR3 is TGTGCCAGCAGCTTGAGAGGCGGAAACACCATATATTTT.

The chain recombines TRBV4-3 with TRBJ2-2, with a tentative D call TRBD1 (5 bases). Germline V gene sequence: CDR1 LGHNA, CDR2 YSLEER. This CDR3 contains 15 residues. Between the trimmed V and J ends, which lost 4 bases and 4 bases, there was a span of 13 bases. The CDR3 DNA is TGCGCCAGCAGCCCAAACAGGATTCCCACCGGGGAGCTGTTTTTT. This gives the protein CASSPNRIPTGELFF.

V usage is TRBV7-6 and J usage is TRBJ1-3; D is uncertain. Between the trimmed V and J ends, which lost 5 bases and 0 bases, there was a span of 8 bases. The CDR3 contains 14 residues. Germline CDR1 is SGHVS and CDR2 is FNYEAQ. CDR3 DNA: TGTGCCAGCAGCACCGACAACTCTGGAAACACCATATATTTT. Its protein product is CASSTDNSGNTIYF.